The present T cell receptor beta chain was sequenced within a study of cytomegalovirus exposure and HLA in healthy donors. In regard to this clone: What it binds is unknown.

The PCR was carried out with 60 Vbeta primers and 13 Jbeta primers. Profiled with immunoSEQ multiplex PCR; TCRdb holds only in-frame clones, not every one. The sample holds some 130,000 clones, around 81% seen once. Study observations and caveats: A later analysis showed HLA-associated TCR beta chains outstripping equally common others in clonal expansion.

Per the germline V gene, CDR1 is LGHNA and CDR2 is YNFKEQ. The CDR3 covers 16 residues. V lost 0 bases and J lost 4, with 15 bases in between. This TCR was sampled from a man aged 18 to 30 in good health and CMV-seronegative. The V gene is TRBV4-2, the J gene TRBJ1-2; D not certain. The material sequenced was PBMCs. CDR3 protein: CASSQERETFSYGYTF. CDR3 DNA: TGTGCCAGCAGCCAAGAGAGGGAGACTTTCTCCTATGGCTACACCTTC.